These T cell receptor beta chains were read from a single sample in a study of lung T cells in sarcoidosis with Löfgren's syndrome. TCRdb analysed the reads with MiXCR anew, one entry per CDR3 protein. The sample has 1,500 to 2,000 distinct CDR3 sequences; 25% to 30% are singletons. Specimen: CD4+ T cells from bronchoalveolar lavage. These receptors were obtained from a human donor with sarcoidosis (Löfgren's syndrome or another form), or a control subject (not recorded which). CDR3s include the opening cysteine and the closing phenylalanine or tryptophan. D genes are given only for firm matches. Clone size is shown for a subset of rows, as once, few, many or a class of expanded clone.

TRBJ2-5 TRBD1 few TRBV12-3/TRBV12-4 CASTIDRGVQYF TGTGCCAGCACCATAGACAGGGGAGTCCAGTACTTC
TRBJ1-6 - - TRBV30 CACHPDSLGSPLHF TGTGCCTGCCACCCCGACAGTCTGGGATCACCCCTCCACTTT
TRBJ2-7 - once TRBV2 CASSGDAYERYF TGTGCCAGCAGTGGAGACGCCTACGAGCGATACTTC
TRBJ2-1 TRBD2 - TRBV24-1 CATSDAGLVMEQFF TGTGCCACCAGTGACGCGGGACTAGTTATGGAGCAGTTCTTC
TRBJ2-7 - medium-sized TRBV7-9 CASSLIAYEQYF TGTGCCAGCAGCCTGATTGCCTACGAGCAGTACTTC
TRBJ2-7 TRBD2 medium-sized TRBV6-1 CASSTTSESYEQYF TGTGCCAGCAGTACTACTAGCGAGTCCTACGAGCAGTACTTC
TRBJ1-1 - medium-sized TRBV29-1 CSARGQTNTEAFF TGCAGCGCTCGAGGGCAGACGAACACTGAAGCTTTCTTT
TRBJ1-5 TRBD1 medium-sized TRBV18 CASSSQGRDQPQHF TGTGCCAGCTCATCACAGGGGAGGGATCAGCCCCAGCATTTT
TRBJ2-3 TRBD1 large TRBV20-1 CSASTGTGGIADTQYF TGCAGTGCTAGTACCGGGACAGGGGGCATCGCAGATACGCAGTATTTT
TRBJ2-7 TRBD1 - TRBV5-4 CASSPDRGWNEQYF TGTGCCAGCAGCCCGGACAGGGGGTGGAACGAGCAGTACTTC
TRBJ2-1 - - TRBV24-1 CASDPTTSSYNEQFF TGTGCCAGTGACCCTACTACCTCGAGCTACAATGAGCAGTTCTTC
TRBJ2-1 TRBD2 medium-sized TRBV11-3 CASSVGTSFTEQFF TGTGCCAGCAGCGTCGGGACTAGTTTCACTGAGCAGTTCTTC
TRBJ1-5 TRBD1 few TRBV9 CASSRTGANQPQHF TGTGCCAGCAGCCGGACAGGGGCTAATCAGCCCCAGCATTTT
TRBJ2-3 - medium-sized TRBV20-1 CSARDPRPTDTQYF TGCAGTGCTAGAGACCCGCGACCCACAGATACGCAGTATTTT
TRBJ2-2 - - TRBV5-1 CASSLERDTGELFF TGCGCCAGCAGCTTGGAGCGGGACACCGGGGAGCTGTTTTTT
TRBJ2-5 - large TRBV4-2 CASSPSSETQYF TGTGCCAGCAGCCCGTCATCGGAGACCCAGTACTTC
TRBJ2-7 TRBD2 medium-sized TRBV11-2 CASSLAEGTSGKGYEQYF TGTGCCAGCAGCTTAGCCGAGGGGACTAGCGGGAAAGGCTACGAGCAGTACTTC
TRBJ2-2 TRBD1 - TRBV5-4 CASSLGQGARGGELFF TGTGCCAGCAGCCTTGGACAGGGGGCGCGAGGCGGGGAGCTGTTTTTT
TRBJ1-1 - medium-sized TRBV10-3 CATRTSTTEAFF TGTGCCACTCGGACTTCCACCACTGAAGCTTTCTTT
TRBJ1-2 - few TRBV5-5 CASSVAPGGDGYTF TGTGCCAGCAGCGTGGCACCCGGGGGCGACGGCTACACCTTC
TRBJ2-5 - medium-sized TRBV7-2 CASSLALAYQETQYF TGTGCCAGCAGCTTAGCTCTCGCGTACCAAGAGACCCAGTACTTC
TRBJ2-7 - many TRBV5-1 CASSSLAREQYF TGCGCCAGCAGCTCACTAGCTAGGGAGCAGTACTTC
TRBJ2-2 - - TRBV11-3 CASSKDGNTGELFF TGTGCCAGCAGTAAGGACGGGAACACCGGGGAGCTGTTTTTT
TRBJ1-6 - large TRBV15 CATSRGERASPLHF TGTGCCACCAGCAGAGGGGAGAGGGCCTCACCCCTCCACTTT
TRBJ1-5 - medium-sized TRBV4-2 CASSQDGGKRGDQPQHF TGTGCCAGCAGCCAAGATGGGGGTAAGAGGGGAGATCAGCCCCAGCATTTT
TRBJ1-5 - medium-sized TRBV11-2 CASSLDGGGQPQHF TGTGCCAGCAGCTTAGACGGAGGAGGTCAGCCCCAGCATTTT
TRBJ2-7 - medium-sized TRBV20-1 CSAESTGLLSYEQYF TGCAGTGCTGAAAGTACGGGCCTCCTCTCCTACGAGCAGTACTTC
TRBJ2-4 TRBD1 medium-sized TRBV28 CASSPRGQGAIQYF TGTGCCAGCAGTCCCCGGGGTCAGGGGGCCATTCAGTACTTC